This T cell receptor (beta chain) was recovered during a study of blood T cells in healthy people across ages. Regarding the study as a whole: Fewer expanded clones and more diversity marked long-lived versus aged donors.

On this clonotype itself: The antigen is unknown.

The second PCR ran about 6 to 12 cycles with a sample-barcoded 5' primer and J-beta primers. Each CDR3 protein gets one entry after TCRdb re-called the 5' RACE reads with MiXCR. The sample contains 1.5 million or so distinct CDR3 sequences, around 39% of which appear only once. The source is a young woman in good health. The sequencing input was blood.

Written as DNA, the CDR3 is TGCAGTGCAGCGACAGGGTTGGGTTACGAGCAGTACTTC. It encodes CSAATGLGYEQYF. The chain has TRBV20-1 and TRBJ2-7; TRBD1 matches at 7 bases. The CDR3 covers 13 residues. Looked up from germline, CDR1 is DFQATT and CDR2 is SNEGSKA (reference sequence). With 6 bases clipped from V and 4 bases from J, the junction kept 9 bases outside the gene matches.